These T cell receptor beta chains were read from a single sample in a study of cytomegalovirus exposure and HLA in healthy donors. Produced via immunoSEQ multiplex PCR; TCRdb's table is partial and in-frame only. Of about 98,000 clones detected, about 74% appear once; the ten largest clones hold approximately 15%. Sample: PBMCs. Receptors originate from a man aged 55 to 69 in good health and CMV-seropositive. The CDR3 runs from the conserved cysteine through the conserved F or W. A D gene is named only where the DNA matches it firmly.

TRBJ2-7	TRBD2	TRBV6-6	CASRPPGTSGGLTEF
TRBJ2-1	NA	TRBV25-1	CASSELLREYNEQFF
TRBJ1-6	NA	TRBV6-5	CASRPEGGYNSPLHF
TRBJ1-5	NA	TRBV6-1	CASSDQVYSNQPQHF
TRBJ1-2	TRBD1	TRBV4-3	CASSQDGTGDYGYTF
TRBJ2-3	NA	TRBV7-9	CASSLDGGGAITDTQYF
TRBJ2-5	NA	TRBV19	CASSIRQQETQYF
NA	TRBD1	TRBV6-6	CASSYLGQGAYEQYF
TRBJ1-1	NA	TRBV11-3	CASSEGHTNTEAFF
TRBJ1-5	NA	TRBV4-3	CASSQEEAQPQHF
TRBJ1-4	TRBD1	TRBV6-5	CASSLTTGTSEKLFF
TRBJ1-3	NA	TRBV7-2	CASSPIRVPGNTIYF
TRBJ1-3	NA	TRBV30	CAWSVDRAGNTIYF